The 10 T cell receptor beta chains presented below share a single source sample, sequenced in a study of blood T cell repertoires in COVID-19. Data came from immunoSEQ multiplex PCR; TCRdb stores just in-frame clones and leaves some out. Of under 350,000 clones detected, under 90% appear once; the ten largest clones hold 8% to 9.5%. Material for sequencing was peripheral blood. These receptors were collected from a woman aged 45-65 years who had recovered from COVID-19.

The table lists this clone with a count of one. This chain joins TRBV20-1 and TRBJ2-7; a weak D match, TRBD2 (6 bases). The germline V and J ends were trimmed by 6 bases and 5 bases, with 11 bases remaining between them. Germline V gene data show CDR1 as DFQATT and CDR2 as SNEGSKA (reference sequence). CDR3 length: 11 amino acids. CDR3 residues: CSAHSGHEQYF. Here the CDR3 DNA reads TGCAGTGCCCATAGCGGTCACGAGCAGTACTTC.

The CDR3: CASSARTGGGSGANVLTF. CDR3 coding DNA: TGTGCCAGCAGCGCCCGGACAGGGGGAGGCTCTGGGGCCAACGTCCTGACTTTC. V is TRBV7-2 and J is TRBJ2-6; the match to TRBD1 covers 10 bases. The CDR3 length is 18 residues. With V trimmed by 5 bases and J by 0 bases, 7 bases remained unmatched. CDR1 is SGHTA and CDR2 is FQGNSA in the germline V gene.

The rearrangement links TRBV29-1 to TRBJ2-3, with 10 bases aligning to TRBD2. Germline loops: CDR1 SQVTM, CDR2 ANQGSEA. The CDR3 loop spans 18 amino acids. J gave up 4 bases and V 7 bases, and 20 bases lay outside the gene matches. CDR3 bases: TGCAGCGGCCACGGCGAAGGGGCTAGCGGGAGCGTTCCAGATACGCAGTATTTT. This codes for CSGHGEGASGSVPDTQYF.

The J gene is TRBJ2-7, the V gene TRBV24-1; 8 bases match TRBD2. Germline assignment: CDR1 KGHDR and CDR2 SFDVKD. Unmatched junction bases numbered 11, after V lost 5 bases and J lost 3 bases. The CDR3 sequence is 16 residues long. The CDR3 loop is CATSGGSGTRHYEQYF. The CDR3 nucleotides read TGTGCCACCAGTGGCGGATCCGGGACTAGACACTACGAGCAGTACTTC.

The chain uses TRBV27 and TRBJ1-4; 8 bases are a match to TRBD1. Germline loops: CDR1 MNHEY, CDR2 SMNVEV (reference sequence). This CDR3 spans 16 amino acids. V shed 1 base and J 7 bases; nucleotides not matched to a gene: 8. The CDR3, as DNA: TGTGCCAGCAGTTTATTCCCCCCAGGGGGCGGTGAAAAACTGTTTTTT. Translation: CASSLFPPGGGEKLFF. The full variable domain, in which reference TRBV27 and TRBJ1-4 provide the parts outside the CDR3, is EAQVTQNPRYLITVTGKKLTVTCSQNMNHEYMSWYRQDPGLGLRQIYYSMNVEVTDKGDVPEGYKVSRKEKRNFPLILESPSPNQTSLYFCASSLFPPGGGEKLFFGSGTQLSVL.

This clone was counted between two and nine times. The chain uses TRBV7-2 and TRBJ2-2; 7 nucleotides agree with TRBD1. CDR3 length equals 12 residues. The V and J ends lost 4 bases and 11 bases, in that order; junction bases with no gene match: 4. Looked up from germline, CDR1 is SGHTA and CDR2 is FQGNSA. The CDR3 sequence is CASSSTGPELFF. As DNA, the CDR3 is TGTGCCAGCAGCTCGACAGGGCCCGAGCTGTTTTTT. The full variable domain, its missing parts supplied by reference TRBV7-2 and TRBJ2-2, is GAGVSQSPSNKVTEKGKDVELRCDPISGHTALYWYRQSLGQGLEFLIYFQGNSAPDKSGLPSDRFSAERTGGSVSTLTIQRTQQEDSAVYLCASSSTGPELFFGEGSRLTVL.

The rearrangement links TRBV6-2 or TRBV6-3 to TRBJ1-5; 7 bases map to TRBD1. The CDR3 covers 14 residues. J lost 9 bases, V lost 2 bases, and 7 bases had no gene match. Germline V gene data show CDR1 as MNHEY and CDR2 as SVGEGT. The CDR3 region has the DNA TGTGCCAGCAGTTACGGTGACAGGGTGGGGCCCCAGCATTTT. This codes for CASSYGDRVGPQHF.

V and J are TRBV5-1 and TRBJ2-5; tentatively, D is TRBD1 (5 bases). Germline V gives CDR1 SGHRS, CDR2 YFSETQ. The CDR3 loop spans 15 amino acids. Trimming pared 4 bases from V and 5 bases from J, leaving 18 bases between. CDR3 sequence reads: CASSLRGAQRETQYF. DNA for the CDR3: TGCGCCAGCAGCCTACGTGGGGCCCAAAGGGAGACCCAGTACTTC.

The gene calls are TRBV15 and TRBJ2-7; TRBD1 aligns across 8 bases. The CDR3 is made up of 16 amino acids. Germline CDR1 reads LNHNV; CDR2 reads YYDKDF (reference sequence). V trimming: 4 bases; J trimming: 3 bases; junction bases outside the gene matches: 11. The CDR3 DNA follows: TGTGCCACCAGCAACCTACCGGGACAGGAGGACTACGAGCAGTACTTC. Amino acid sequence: CATSNLPGQEDYEQYF.

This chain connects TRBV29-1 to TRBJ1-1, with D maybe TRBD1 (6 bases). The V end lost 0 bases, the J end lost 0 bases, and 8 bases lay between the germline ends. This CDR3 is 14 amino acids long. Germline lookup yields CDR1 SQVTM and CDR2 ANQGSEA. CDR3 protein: CSVEDQGMNTEAFF. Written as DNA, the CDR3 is TGCAGCGTTGAAGATCAGGGGATGAACACTGAAGCTTTCTTT.